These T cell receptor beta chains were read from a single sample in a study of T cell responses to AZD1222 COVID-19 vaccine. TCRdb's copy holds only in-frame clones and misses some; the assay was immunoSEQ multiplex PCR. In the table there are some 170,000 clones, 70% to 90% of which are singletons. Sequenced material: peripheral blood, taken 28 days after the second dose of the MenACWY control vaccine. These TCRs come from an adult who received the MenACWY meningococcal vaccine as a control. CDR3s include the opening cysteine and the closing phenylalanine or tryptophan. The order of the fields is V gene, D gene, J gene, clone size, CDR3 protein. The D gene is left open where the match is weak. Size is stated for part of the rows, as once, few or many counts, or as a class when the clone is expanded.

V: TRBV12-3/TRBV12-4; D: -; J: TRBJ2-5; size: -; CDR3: CASSLAAEPQYF
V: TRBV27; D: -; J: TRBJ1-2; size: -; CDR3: CASSLWVGVGGYTF
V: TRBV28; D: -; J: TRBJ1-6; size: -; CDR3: CASNSQLDSPLHF
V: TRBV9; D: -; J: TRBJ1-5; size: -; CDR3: CASSPSGGYQPQHF
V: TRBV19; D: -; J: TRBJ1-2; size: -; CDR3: CASSARPAGYGYTF
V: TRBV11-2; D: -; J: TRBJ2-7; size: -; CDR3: CASSSITGRHYEQYF
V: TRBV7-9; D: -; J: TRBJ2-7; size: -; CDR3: CASTNLPFSYEQYF
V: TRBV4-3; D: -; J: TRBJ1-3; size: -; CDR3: CASSQARTVGNTIYF
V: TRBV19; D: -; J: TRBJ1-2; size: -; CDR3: CASSIIGAAVDYTF
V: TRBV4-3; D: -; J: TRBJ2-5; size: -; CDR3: CASSRDFQETQYF
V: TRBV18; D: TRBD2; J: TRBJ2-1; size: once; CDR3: CASSPGTGGYNEQFF
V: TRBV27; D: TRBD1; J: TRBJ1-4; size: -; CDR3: CASSPGGYPHATNEKLFF
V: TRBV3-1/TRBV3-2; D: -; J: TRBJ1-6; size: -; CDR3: CASSQDPGRVNSPLHF
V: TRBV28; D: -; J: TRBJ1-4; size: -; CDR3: CASSLIPKSPTNEKLFF
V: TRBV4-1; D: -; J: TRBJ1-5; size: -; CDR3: CASSLQPNQPQHF
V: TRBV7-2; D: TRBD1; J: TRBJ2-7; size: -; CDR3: CASSLTRDRDSYEQYF
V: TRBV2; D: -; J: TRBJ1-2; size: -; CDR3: CASCPDLYGYTF
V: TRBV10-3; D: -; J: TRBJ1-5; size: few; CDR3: CASCASGGDQPQHF
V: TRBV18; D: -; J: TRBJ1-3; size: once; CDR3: CASSPPVHAGNTIYF
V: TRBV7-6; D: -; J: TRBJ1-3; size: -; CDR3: CASTWSSGNTIYF
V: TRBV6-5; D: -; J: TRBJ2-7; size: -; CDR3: CASSYSFGTYEQYF
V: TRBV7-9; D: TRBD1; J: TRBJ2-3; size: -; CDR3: CASSLTGIGTDTQYF
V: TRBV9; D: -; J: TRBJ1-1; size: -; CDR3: CASSVETNTEAFF
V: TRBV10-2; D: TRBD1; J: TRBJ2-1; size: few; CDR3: CASSERDRVYNEQFF
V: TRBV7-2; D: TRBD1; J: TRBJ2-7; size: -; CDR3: CASSVDRGIYEQYF
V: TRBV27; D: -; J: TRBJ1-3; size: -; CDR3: CASSLEIGAHSGNTIYF
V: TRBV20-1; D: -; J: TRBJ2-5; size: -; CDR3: CSASIPGGRQTQYF
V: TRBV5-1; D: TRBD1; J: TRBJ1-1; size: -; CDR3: CASSVRDSEAFF
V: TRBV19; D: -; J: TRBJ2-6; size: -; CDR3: CASSWTVPSNVLTF
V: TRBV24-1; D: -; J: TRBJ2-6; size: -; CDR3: CATSDTPRWGAPGANVLTF
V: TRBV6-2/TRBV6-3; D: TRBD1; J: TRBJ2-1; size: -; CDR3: CASSRDRAGYDEQFF
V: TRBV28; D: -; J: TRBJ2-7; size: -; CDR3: CAFGGLREQYF
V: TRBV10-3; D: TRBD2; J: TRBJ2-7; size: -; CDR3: CATTPGLAIDEQYF